In this sample, the clone carrying this T cell receptor (beta chain) turned up a few times. What it recognizes is unknown. V shed 0 bases and J shed 2 bases, with 13 bases lying between them. CDR3 length: 16 amino acids. Germline V gene data show CDR1 as LGHNA and CDR2 as YNFKEQ. The data were taken from a study of T cells after yellow fever vaccination. On the study more broadly: The authors prepared low-cell-number fractions using SMART-Seq v4 Ultra Low Input.

Findings and limits, study-wide: Repertoires sorted by FACS could include abundant clonotypes that are contaminants from the bulk population. Faster peaking, at day 5 versus 15, marked a secondary response that was weaker. Only a minor proportion of clonotypes was detected across both CD4 and CD8 compartments.

Each CDR3 protein gets one entry after TCRdb re-called the 5' RACE reads with MiXCR. The sample includes about 580,000 distinct CDR3 sequences, less than 20% of them seen just once. This TCR was recovered from a man between 18 and 35 years old who received the YFV17D yellow fever vaccine. The material was PBMCs, obtained 5 days after the first yellow fever vaccination. J is TRBJ2-5 and V is TRBV4-2; D is possibly TRBD2 (6 bases). The CDR3 region is CASSQEGGAGQETQYF. The CDR3 nucleotides read TGTGCCAGCAGCCAAGAAGGCGGGGCAGGACAAGAGACCCAGTACTTC.